These T cell receptor beta chains were read from a single sample in a study of CD8+CD57+ T cells in acquired aplastic anemia. One entry per CDR3 protein results from TCRdb running MiXCR on the reads. The data show some 150,000 distinct CDR3 sequences, with around 48% seen just once and more than 0.85% held by the top ten. The sequenced material came from sorted CD4+, CD8+, or CD8+CD57+ T cells (not recorded which) from PBMCs. These receptors were taken from a human donor with aplastic anemia. Both conserved end residues are part of each CDR3. The order of the fields is clone size, V gene, J gene, CDR3 length, D gene, CDR3 protein, CDR3 DNA. The D gene is left open where the match is weak. For some rows the clone size is stated as once, few or many, or as a class when expanded; others skip it.

.,TRBV20-1,TRBJ1-5,14,.,CSARGTQGSQLQHF,TGCAGTGCTAGGGGGACGCAGGGCAGTCAGCTCCAGCATTTT
.,TRBV20-1,TRBJ2-1,15,TRBD2,CSAPPRLAGGNEQFF,TGCAGTGCCCCCCCTCGACTAGCGGGGGGCAATGAGCAGTTCTTC
.,TRBV2,TRBJ2-3,19,TRBD2,CASSEARGGLAGFTDTQYF,TGTGCCAGCAGTGAAGCACGTGGGGGACTAGCGGGGTTCACAGATACGCAGTATTTT
.,TRBV29-1,TRBJ1-1,12,.,CSARTSGTEAFF,TGCAGCGCTAGGACTTCGGGGACTGAAGCTTTCTTT
.,TRBV7-9,TRBJ2-7,13,.,CASSIGISYEQYF,TGTGCCAGTAGTATTGGGATCTCCTACGAGCAGTACTTC
many,TRBV7-9,TRBJ1-1,14,.,CASSLTQVNTEAFF,TGTGCCAGCAGCTTAACACAGGTGAACACTGAAGCTTTCTTT
few,TRBV7-2,TRBJ2-1,11,.,CAVGGGNEQFF,TGTGCCGTAGGGGGAGGCAATGAGCAGTTCTTC
once,TRBV15,TRBJ1-6,13,.,CATSKGRHSPLHF,TGTGCCACCAGCAAAGGGAGACACTCACCCCTCCACTTT
many,TRBV14,TRBJ2-5,11,.,CASSAKETQYF,TGTGCCAGCAGCGCGAAAGAGACCCAGTACTTC
many,TRBV24-1,TRBJ1-1,11,.,CAPLSITEAFF,TGTGCCCCGTTAAGCATCACTGAAGCTTTCTTT